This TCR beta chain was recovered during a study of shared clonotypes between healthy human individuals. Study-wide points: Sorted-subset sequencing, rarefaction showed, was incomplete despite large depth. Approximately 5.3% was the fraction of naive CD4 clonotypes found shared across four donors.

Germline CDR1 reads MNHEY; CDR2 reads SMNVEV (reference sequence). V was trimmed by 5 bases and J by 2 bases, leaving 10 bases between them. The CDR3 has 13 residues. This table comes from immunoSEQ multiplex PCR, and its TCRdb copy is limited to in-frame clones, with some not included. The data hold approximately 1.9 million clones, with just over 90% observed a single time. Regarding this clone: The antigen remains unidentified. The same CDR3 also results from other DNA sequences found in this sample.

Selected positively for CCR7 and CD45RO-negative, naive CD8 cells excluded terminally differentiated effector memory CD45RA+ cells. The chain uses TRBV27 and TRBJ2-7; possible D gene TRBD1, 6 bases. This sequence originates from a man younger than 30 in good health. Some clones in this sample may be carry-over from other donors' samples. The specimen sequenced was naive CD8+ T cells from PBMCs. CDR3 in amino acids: CASSPRGAYEQYF. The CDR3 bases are TGTGCCAGCAGTCCCAGGGGTGCCTACGAGCAGTACTTC.